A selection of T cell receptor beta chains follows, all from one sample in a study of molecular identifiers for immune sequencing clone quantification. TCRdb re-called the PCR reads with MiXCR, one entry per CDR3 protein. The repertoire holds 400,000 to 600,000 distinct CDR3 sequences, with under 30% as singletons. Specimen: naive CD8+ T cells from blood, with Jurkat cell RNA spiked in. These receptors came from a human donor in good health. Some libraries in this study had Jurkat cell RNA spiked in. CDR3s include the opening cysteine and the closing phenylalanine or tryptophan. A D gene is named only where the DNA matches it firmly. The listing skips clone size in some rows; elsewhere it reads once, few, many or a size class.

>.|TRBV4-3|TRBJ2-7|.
CASSLTRDTYYEQYF
TGCGCCAGCAGCCTCACCCGGGACACGTACTACGAGCAGTACTTC
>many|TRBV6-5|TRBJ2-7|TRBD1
CASRPGQGPYEQYF
TGTGCCAGCAGACCCGGACAGGGACCCTACGAGCAGTACTTC
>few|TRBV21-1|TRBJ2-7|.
CALRDRAIKQYF
TGTGCCCTTAGGGACAGGGCGATCAAGCAGTACTTC
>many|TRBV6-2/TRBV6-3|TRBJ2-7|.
CASSYSIWDEQYF
TGTGCCAGCAGTTACTCTATTTGGGACGAGCAGTACTTC
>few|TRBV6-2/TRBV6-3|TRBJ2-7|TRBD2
CASSISGKTYEQYF
TGTGCCAGCAGTATTAGCGGGAAGACATACGAGCAGTACTTC
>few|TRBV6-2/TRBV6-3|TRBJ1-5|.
CASSYRLAGERVREPQHF
TGTGCCAGCAGTTACCGGTTGGCAGGGGAAAGGGTACGGGAGCCCCAGCATTTT
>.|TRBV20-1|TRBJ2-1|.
CSARNAGTRPNNEQFF
TGCAGTGCTAGAAACGCTGGCACCCGACCTAACAATGAGCAGTTCTTC
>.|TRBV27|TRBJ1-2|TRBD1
CAGSLSPGQGNYGYTF
TGTGCCGGCAGTTTATCGCCCGGACAGGGGAACTATGGCTACACCTTC
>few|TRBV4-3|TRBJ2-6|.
CASSAQGTGANVLTF
TGCGCCAGCAGCGCGCAGGGGACGGGGGCCAACGTCCTGACTTTC
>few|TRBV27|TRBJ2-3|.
CASSLVGVSSTDTQYF
TGTGCCAGCAGTTTAGTTGGGGTCAGTAGCACAGATACGCAGTATTTT
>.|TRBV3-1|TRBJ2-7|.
CASSHGMVNEQYF
TGTGCCAGCAGCCATGGGATGGTGAACGAGCAGTACTTC
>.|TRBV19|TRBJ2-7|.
CASSGGMGRNSYEQYF
TGTGCCAGTAGTGGAGGCATGGGACGGAATTCCTACGAGCAGTACTTC
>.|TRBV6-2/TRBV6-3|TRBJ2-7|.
CASPEQRPKDEQYF
TGTGCCAGCCCCGAACAGCGGCCTAAGGACGAGCAGTACTTC
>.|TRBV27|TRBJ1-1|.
CASSPRAGRGTEAFF
TGTGCCAGCAGTCCCAGGGCAGGGAGGGGCACTGAAGCTTTCTTT
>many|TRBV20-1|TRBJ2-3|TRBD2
CSAPGLAGLTDTQYF
TGCAGTGCCCCCGGACTAGCGGGCCTCACAGATACGCAGTATTTT
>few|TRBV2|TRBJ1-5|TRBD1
CASSEEGRDRTIQEPQHF
TGTGCCAGCAGTGAAGAGGGAAGGGACAGAACTATACAGGAGCCCCAGCATTTT
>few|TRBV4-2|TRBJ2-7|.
CASSQQVGTVDEQYF
TGTGCCAGCAGCCAGCAGGTCGGGACTGTGGACGAGCAGTACTTC
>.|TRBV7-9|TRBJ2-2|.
CASSLESRANTGELFF
TGTGCCAGCAGCTTAGAGTCAAGGGCCAACACCGGGGAGCTGTTTTTT
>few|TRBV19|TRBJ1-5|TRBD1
CASSTPTGGRELPQHF
TGTGCCAGTAGTACCCCGACAGGGGGTAGGGAGTTGCCCCAGCATTTT
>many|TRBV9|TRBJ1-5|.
CASSVGGSNQPQHF
TGTGCCAGCAGCGTAGGAGGGAGCAATCAGCCCCAGCATTTT
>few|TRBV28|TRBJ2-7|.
CASSLFPGDHEQYF
TGTGCCAGCAGTTTATTTCCAGGGGACCACGAGCAGTACTTC
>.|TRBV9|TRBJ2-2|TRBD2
CASSARPSGGIGELFF
TGTGCCAGCAGCGCCCGCCCTAGCGGGGGGATCGGGGAGCTGTTTTTT
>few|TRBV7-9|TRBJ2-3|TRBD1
CASSSPGQEFTDTQYF
TGTGCCAGCAGCTCTCCGGGACAGGAGTTCACAGATACGCAGTATTTT
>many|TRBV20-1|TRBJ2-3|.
CSARDVSNPRGTDTQYF
TGCAGTGCTAGAGATGTATCAAATCCCCGGGGCACAGATACGCAGTATTTT
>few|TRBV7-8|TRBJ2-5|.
CASRPPDSQETQYF
TGTGCCAGCCGTCCCCCCGACAGTCAAGAGACCCAGTACTTC
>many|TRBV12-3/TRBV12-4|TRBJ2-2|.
CASSLGGPGELFF
TGTGCCAGCAGTTTAGGAGGGCCCGGGGAGCTGTTTTTT
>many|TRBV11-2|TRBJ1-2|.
CASSSTGYGYTF
TGTGCCAGCAGCTCGACAGGCTATGGCTACACCTTC
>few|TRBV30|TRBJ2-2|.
CAWISVGVVTGELFF
TGTGCCTGGATCTCCGTGGGCGTTGTCACCGGGGAGCTGTTTTTT
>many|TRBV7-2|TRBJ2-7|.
CASSPNRVSFDEQYF
TGTGCCAGCAGCCCGAACAGGGTTAGTTTCGACGAGCAGTACTTC
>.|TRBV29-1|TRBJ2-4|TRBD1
CSVEPGQDNIQYF
TGCAGCGTTGAACCGGGACAGGACAACATTCAGTACTTC
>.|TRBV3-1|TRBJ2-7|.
CASSQDDRLGGEQYF
TGTGCCAGCAGCCAAGATGACAGGCTGGGGGGCGAGCAGTACTTC
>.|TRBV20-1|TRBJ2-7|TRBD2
CSTSVASGKYEQYF
TGCAGTACTAGCGTGGCTAGCGGGAAGTACGAGCAGTACTTC
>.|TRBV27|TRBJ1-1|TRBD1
CAGSMDRGNTEAFF
TGTGCCGGCAGTATGGACAGGGGTAACACTGAAGCTTTCTTT